This T cell receptor beta chain was captured by sequencing in a study of neurological immune-mediated disorders. Study outcomes and limitations: Sharing of CDR3 amino acid sequences among expanded clones across subjects was absent, suggesting private repertoires in all groups. Levels of TCR clonal expansion peaked in HTLV-1-associated myelopathy and reached their lowest in multiple sclerosis, under those of healthy controls.

This clonotype counts as medium-sized. What it binds is not known. The authors produced cDNA by 5'RACE using 10-nucleotide random UMIs. TCRdb ran MiXCR on the 5' RACE reads and lists one entry per CDR3 protein. The repertoire holds tens of thousands of distinct CDR3 sequences, with about 9.1% as singletons. This sample's time point: longitudinal time-point 1 (baseline). The clonotype originates from a woman in her thirties or forties in good health. Sequencing was done on a sample of PBMCs.

The DNA for the CDR3 is TGCGCCAGCAGCTTGAGCGGGAACTATGGCTACACCTTC. Translated, it gives CASSLSGNYGYTF. The chain combines TRBV5-1 with TRBJ1-2; D uncertain. V was clipped by 1 base and J by 2 bases, with 6 bases between them. CDR3 length equals 13 residues. Looked up from germline, CDR1 is SGHRS and CDR2 is YFSETQ.